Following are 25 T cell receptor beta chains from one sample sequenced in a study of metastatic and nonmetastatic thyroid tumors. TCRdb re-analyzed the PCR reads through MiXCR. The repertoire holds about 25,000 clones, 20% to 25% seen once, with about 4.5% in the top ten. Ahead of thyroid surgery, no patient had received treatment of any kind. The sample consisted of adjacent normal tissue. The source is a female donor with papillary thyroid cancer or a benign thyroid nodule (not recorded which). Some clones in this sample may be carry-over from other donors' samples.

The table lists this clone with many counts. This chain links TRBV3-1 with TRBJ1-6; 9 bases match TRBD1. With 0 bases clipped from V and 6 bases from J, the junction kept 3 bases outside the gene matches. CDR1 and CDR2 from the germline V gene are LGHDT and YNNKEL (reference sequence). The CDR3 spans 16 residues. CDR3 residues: CASSQDWTGVNSPLHF. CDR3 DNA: TGTGCCAGCAGCCAAGATTGGACAGGGGTTAATTCACCCCTCCACTTT.

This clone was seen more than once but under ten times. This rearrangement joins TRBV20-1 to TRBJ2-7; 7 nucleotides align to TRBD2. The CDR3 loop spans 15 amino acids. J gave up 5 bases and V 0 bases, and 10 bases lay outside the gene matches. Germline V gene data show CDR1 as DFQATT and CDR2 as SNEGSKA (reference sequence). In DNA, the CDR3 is TGCAGTGCTAGAGACTTTATGGCCGGGAGGAACGAGCAGTACTTC. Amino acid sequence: CSARDFMAGRNEQYF.

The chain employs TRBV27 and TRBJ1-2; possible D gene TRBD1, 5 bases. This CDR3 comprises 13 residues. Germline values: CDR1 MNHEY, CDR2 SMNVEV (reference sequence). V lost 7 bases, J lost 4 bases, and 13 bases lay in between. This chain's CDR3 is CASIPQGAYGYTF. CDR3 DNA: TGTGCCAGCATTCCCCAGGGTGCCTATGGCTACACCTTC.

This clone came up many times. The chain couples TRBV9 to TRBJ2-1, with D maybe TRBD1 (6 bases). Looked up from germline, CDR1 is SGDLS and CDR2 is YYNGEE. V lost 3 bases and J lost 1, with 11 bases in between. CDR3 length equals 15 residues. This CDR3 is CASSGGTISYNEQFF. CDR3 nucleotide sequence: TGTGCCAGCAGCGGGGGGACAATTTCCTACAATGAGCAGTTCTTC.

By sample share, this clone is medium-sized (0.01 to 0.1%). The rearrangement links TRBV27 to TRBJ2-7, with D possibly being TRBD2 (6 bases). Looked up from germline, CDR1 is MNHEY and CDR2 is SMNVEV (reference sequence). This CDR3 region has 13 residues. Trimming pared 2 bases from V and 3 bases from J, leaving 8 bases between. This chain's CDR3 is CASSLGGVYEQYF. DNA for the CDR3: TGTGCCAGCAGTTTAGGAGGGGTCTACGAGCAGTACTTC.

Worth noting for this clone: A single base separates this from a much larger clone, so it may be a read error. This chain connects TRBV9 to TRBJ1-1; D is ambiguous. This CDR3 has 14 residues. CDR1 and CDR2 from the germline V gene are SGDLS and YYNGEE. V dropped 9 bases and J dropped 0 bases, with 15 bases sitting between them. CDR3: CANSPESMNTEAFF. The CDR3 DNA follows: TGTGCCAACAGTCCGGAGTCCATGAACACTGAAGCTTTCTTT.

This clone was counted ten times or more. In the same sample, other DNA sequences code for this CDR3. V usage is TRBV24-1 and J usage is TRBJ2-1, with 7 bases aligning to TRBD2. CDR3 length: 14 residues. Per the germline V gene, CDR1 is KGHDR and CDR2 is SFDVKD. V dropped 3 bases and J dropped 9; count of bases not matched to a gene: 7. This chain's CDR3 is CATSDRTRLGEQFF. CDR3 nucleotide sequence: TGTGCCACCAGTGATCGGACTAGGCTCGGTGAGCAGTTCTTC.

DNA of the CDR3: TGTGCCAGCAGCCTACTTCGGGGTGAGCAGTTCTTC. Translated, it gives CASSLLRGEQFF. The gene calls are TRBV7-9 and TRBJ2-1; tentatively, D is TRBD2 (5 bases). In germline, CDR1 is SEHNR, CDR2 FQNEAQ (reference sequence). There are 12 residues in the CDR3. V was trimmed by 5 bases and J by 9 bases, leaving 11 bases between them.

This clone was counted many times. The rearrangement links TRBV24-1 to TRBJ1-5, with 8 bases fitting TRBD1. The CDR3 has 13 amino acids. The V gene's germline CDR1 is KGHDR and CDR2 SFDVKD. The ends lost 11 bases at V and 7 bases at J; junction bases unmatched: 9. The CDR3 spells CAISDRGWQPQHF. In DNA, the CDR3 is TGTGCCATCAGCGACAGGGGCTGGCAGCCCCAGCATTTT.

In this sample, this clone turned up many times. The CDR3 DNA sequence: TGTGCCTGGACTTTAGCGGATGGGATTTACGAGCAGTACTTC. It codes for CAWTLADGIYEQYF. The V gene is TRBV30, the J gene TRBJ2-7; the D gene is possibly TRBD2 (6 bases). Trimming took off 4 bases at V and 4 bases at J, with 17 bases between the two ends. There are 14 residues in the CDR3. The germline gives CDR1 GTSNPN, CDR2 SVGIG (reference sequence).

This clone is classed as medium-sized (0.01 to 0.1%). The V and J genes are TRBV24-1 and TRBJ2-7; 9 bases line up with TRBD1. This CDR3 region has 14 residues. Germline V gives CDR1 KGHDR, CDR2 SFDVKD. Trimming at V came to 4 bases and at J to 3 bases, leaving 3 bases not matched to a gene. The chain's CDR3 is CATSEGQGFYEQYF. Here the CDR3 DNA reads TGTGCCACCAGTGAGGGACAGGGTTTCTACGAGCAGTACTTC.

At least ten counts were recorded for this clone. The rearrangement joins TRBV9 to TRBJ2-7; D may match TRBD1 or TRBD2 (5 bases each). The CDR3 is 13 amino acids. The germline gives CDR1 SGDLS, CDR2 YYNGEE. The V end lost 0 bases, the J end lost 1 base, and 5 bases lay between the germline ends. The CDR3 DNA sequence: TGTGCCAGCAGCGTAGGGGGGTCCTACGAGCAGTACTTC. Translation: CASSVGGSYEQYF.

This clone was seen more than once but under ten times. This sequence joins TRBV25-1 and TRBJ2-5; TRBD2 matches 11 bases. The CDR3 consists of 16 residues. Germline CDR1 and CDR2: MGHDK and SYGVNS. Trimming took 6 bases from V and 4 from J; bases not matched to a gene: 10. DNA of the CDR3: TGTGCCAGCAGCGACGATGTACTAGCGGGAGTAGAGACCCAGTACTTC. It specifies CASSDDVLAGVETQYF.

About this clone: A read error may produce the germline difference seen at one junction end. CDR3 DNA: TGCAGTGCTGGCGACAACTCAGCTAATGAAAAACTGCTTTTT. Translated: CSAGDNSANEKLLF. The chain employs TRBV20-1 and TRBJ1-4; D ambiguous. This CDR3 region has 14 residues. From germline, CDR1 is DFQATT and CDR2 SNEGSKA (reference sequence).

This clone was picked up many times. In DNA, the CDR3 is TGCAGTGCTAGAGCTCAGGGGCACGCTTCATTCTTC. This encodes CSARAQGHASFF. The V and J genes are TRBV20-1 and TRBJ2-1, with D possibly being TRBD1 (6 bases). The CDR3 has 12 residues. Germline-derived CDR1 and CDR2 are DFQATT and SNEGSKA (reference sequence). Trimming took off 1 base at V and 16 bases at J, with 17 bases between the two ends.

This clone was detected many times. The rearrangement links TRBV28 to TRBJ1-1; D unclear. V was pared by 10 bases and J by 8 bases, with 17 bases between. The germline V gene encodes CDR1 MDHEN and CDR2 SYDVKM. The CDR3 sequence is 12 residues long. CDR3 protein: CATVRVLAEAFF. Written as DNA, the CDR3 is TGTGCCACCGTCCGGGTTCTTGCCGAAGCTTTCTTT.

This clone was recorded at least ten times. CDR3: CASSPGQRGANVLTF. CDR3 DNA: TGTGCCAGCAGCCCAGGACAGAGGGGGGCCAACGTCCTGACTTTC. J is TRBJ2-6 and V is TRBV7-9, with a possible D match to TRBD1 (6 bases). The CDR3 covers 15 residues. Trimming shortened V by 5 bases and J by 4 bases, and 12 bases separated the two germline ends. Germline CDR1 SEHNR, CDR2 FQNEAQ (reference sequence).

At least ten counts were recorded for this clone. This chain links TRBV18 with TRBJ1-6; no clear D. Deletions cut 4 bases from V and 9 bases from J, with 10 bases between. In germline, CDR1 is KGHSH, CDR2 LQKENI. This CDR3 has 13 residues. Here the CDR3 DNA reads TGTGCCAGCTCACAGGGCCTACGTTCACCCCTCCACTTT. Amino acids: CASSQGLRSPLHF.

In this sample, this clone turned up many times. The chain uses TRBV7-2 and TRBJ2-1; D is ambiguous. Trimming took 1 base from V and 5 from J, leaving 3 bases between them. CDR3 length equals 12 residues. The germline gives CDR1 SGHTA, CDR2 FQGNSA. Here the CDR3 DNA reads TGTGCCAGCAGCTTAGACAACAATGAGCAGTTCTTC. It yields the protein CASSLDNNEQFF.

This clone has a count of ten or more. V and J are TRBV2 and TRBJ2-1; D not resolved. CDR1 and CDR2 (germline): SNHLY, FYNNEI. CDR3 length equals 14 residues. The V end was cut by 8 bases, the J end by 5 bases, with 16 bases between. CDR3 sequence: CASLHYLGNNEQFF. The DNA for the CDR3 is TGTGCCAGCCTCCACTATCTCGGCAACAATGAGCAGTTCTTC.

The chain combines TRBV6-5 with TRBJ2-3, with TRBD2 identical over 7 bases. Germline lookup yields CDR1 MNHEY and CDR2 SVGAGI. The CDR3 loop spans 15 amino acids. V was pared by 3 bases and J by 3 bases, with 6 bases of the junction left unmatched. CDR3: CASSYTAGITDTQYF. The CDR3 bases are TGTGCCAGCAGTTATACAGCGGGAATAACAGATACGCAGTATTTT.

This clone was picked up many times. CDR3: CASKGGGYNQPQHF. DNA of the CDR3: TGTGCCAGTAAGGGAGGGGGCTACAATCAGCCCCAGCATTTT. The V and J genes are TRBV19 and TRBJ1-5; 7 positions agree with TRBD1. Germline values: CDR1 LNHDA, CDR2 SQIVND (reference sequence). With V trimmed by 7 bases and J by 3 bases, 6 bases remained unmatched. The CDR3 has 14 residues.

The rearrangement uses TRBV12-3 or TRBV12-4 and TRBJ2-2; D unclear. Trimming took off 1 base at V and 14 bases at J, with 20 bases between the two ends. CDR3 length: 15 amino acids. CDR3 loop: CASSLVGPNTVELFF. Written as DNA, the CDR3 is TGTGCCAGCAGTTTAGTTGGTCCCAACACCGTGGAACTGTTTTTT.

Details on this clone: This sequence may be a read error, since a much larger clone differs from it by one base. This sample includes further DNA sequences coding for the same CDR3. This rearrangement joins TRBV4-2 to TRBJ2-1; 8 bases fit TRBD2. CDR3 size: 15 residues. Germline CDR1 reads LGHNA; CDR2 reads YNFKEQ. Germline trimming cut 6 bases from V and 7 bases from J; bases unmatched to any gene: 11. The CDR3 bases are TGTGCCAGCAGAACTAGCGGTAGGGAAGGAAATGAGCAGTTCTTC. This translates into CASRTSGREGNEQFF.

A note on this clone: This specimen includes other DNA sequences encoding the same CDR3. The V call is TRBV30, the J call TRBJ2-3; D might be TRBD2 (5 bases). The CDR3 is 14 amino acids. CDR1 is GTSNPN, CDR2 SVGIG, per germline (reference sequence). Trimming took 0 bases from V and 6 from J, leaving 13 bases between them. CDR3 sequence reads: CAWSVGLTGDTQYF. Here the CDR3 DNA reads TGTGCCTGGAGTGTGGGATTGACGGGGGATACGCAGTATTTT.